One sample yielded the 26 T cell receptor beta chains listed below, sequenced in a study of beta chain features in type 1 diabetes. cDNA synthesis used the whole RNA isolate, giving expressed TCRB sequences. Clones were read by immunoSEQ multiplex PCR, and TCRdb kept only the in-frame ones, dropping some. This table holds under 250,000 clones, over 12% found once. Sequencing input: naive CD4+ T cells from blood. The receptors were sampled from a woman between 35 and 50 years old in good health.

The CDR3 here is CASSLSSGAPFYGYTF. The CDR3 DNA follows: TGTGCCAGCAGTTTATCTTCAGGGGCCCCCTTCTATGGCTACACCTTC. The V call is TRBV27, the J call TRBJ1-2, with D possibly TRBD1 on 6 matching bases. The CDR3 length is 16 residues. V lost 0 bases and J lost 4, with 15 bases in between. Germline assignment: CDR1 MNHEY and CDR2 SMNVEV (reference sequence).

This clone was seen a few times. The CDR3 DNA reads TGTGCCAGTACCTTGGGAGTGGGTTTCCACGAGCAGTACTTC. Residues: CASTLGVGFHEQYF. The V gene is TRBV19, the J gene TRBJ2-7, with D perhaps matching TRBD2 (5 bases). V was trimmed by 7 bases and J by 5 bases, leaving 18 bases between them. This CDR3 comprises 14 residues. Germline lookup yields CDR1 LNHDA and CDR2 SQIVND (reference sequence).

This chain joins TRBV6-4 and TRBJ2-1; 9 positions match TRBD2. CDR1 and CDR2 (germline): MRHNA, SNTAGT. This CDR3 spans 15 amino acids. V lost 5 bases to trimming and J lost 2 bases; unmatched junction nucleotides: 4. The CDR3 reads CASSQSGGTYNEQFF. In DNA form, the CDR3 reads TGTGCCAGCAGTCAAAGCGGGGGGACCTACAATGAGCAGTTCTTC.

This chain uses TRBV5-1 with TRBJ2-7; 10 bases fit TRBD1. Germline assignment: CDR1 SGHRS and CDR2 YFSETQ. The V and J ends lost 4 bases and 5 bases, in that order; junction bases with no gene match: 6. This CDR3 is 14 amino acids long. CDR3 coding DNA: TGCGCCAGCAGCGGGGGGACAGGGGTAAACGAGCAGTACTTC. As protein: CASSGGTGVNEQYF.

The chain recombines TRBV6-5 with TRBJ2-5, with 11 positions matching TRBD1. Germline CDR1 reads MNHEY; CDR2 reads SVGAGI. This CDR3 is 14 amino acids long. V lost 4 bases, J lost 5 bases, and 3 bases stayed unmatched. The CDR3 DNA is TGTGCCAGCAGTTGGCGGACAGGGGGCGAGACCCAGTACTTC. Translated, it gives CASSWRTGGETQYF.

This clone occurred a few times. The gene calls are TRBV7-2 and TRBJ1-4, with D possibly TRBD1 on 6 matching bases. CDR3 length equals 15 residues. V lost 5 bases and J lost 1, with 11 bases in between. CDR1 SGHTA and CDR2 FQGNSA come from the germline V gene. The DNA for the CDR3 is TGTGCCAGCAGCCGCGGACAGCTAACTAATGAAAAACTGTTTTTT. Its protein is CASSRGQLTNEKLFF.

This clone was seen only a few times. The chain couples TRBV6-6 to TRBJ2-3; D possibly corresponds to TRBD1 (6 bases). The CDR3 is made up of 13 amino acids. Trimming removed 6 bases at V and 0 bases at J, with 7 bases between. The germline gives CDR1 MNHNY, CDR2 SVGAGI (reference sequence). CDR3 loop: CASRDRSTDTQYF. The CDR3 region has the DNA TGTGCCAGCAGGGACAGAAGCACAGATACGCAGTATTTT.

There are a few counts of this clone. This chain connects TRBV5-1 to TRBJ2-2, with D perhaps TRBD2 (6 bases). This CDR3 is 15 amino acids long. The germline V gene has CDR1 SGHRS and CDR2 YFSETQ. The V and J ends lost 1 base and 3 bases respectively, with 10 bases between them. This chain's CDR3 is CASSLTRGDTGELFF. The CDR3 nucleotides are TGCGCCAGCAGCTTGACGCGGGGAGACACCGGGGAGCTGTTTTTT.

V is TRBV20-1 and J is TRBJ1-2; D is unresolved. The germline V and J ends were trimmed by 3 bases and 4 bases, with 6 bases remaining between them. The CDR3 contains 11 residues. The V gene's germline CDR1 is DFQATT and CDR2 SNEGSKA (reference sequence). CDR3 bases: TGCAGTGCTAGCTCTACCTATGGCTACACCTTC. It translates to CSASSTYGYTF.

This clone came up a few times. The DNA is omitted, as the CDR3 cannot be located on it reliably, and the CDR3 follows TCRdb's listing. This chain joins TRBV19 and TRBJ2-5; the table assigns TRBD2, which was not confirmed against the DNA. Both ends counted, the CDR3 spans 19 residues. Germline V lookup: CDR1 LNHDA, CDR2 SQIVND (reference sequence). CDR3 residues: CARWAWYSCLTSGGETQYF.

Comments on this clone: Different DNA sequences within this sample yield the same CDR3. The chain links TRBV29-1 to TRBJ2-7; possibly TRBD1 for D (5 bases). With 4 bases removed from V and 4 bases from J, the gap between germline ends came to 11 bases. CDR3 length equals 12 residues. Germline V gives CDR1 SQVTM, CDR2 ANQGSEA. CDR3 protein: CSVGQGSYEQYF. For the CDR3, the DNA is TGCAGCGTTGGTCAGGGCTCTTACGAGCAGTACTTC.

This rearrangement joins TRBV5-4 to TRBJ2-2, with no clear D. Germline CDR1 is SGHNT and CDR2 is YYREEE (reference sequence). The CDR3 consists of 15 residues. Trimming removed 4 bases at V and 3 bases at J, with 13 bases between. CDR3 DNA: TGTGCCAGCAGCCAAGTGGCCCGCCACACCGGGGAGCTGTTTTTT. Protein: CASSQVARHTGELFF.

J is TRBJ2-1 and V is TRBV6-5; D remains ambiguous. V lost 2 bases and J lost 4, with 6 bases in between. The CDR3 length is 13 residues. Germline lookup yields CDR1 MNHEY and CDR2 SVGAGI. The CDR3 here is CASSYGQYNEQFF. CDR3 bases: TGTGCCAGCAGTTACGGGCAGTACAATGAGCAGTTCTTC.

The CDR3 nucleotides are TGTGCCAGCACCCGGGACAGCCTATACACTGAAGCTTTCTTT. It encodes CASTRDSLYTEAFF. The chain carries TRBV2 and TRBJ1-1; 7 bases are shared with TRBD1. In germline, CDR1 is SNHLY, CDR2 FYNNEI. V lost 7 bases to trimming and J lost 3 bases; unmatched junction nucleotides: 8. The CDR3 runs to 14 residues. The full variable domain, completed using reference TRBV2 and TRBJ1-1, is EPEVTQTPSHQVTQMGQEVILRCVPISNHLYFYWYRQILGQKVEFLVSFYNNEISEKSEIFDDQFSVERPDGSNFTLKIRSTKLEDSAMYFCASTRDSLYTEAFFGQGTRLTVV.

This clone has just a few counts. Other DNA sequences in this specimen translate into the identical CDR3. This rearrangement joins TRBV11-2 to TRBJ2-3; D is unresolved. V was pared by 4 bases and J by 1 base, with 6 bases between. Germline assignment: CDR1 SGHAT and CDR2 FQNNGV. This CDR3 has 13 residues. In nucleotides, the CDR3 is TGTGCCAGCAGCTCTCAGGGCACAGATACGCAGTATTTT. Translating it yields CASSSQGTDTQYF.

This clone was seen a few times. The chain recombines TRBV29-1 with TRBJ1-3, with TRBD1 as a possible D gene (6 bases). V lost 6 bases to trimming and J lost 1 base, with 13 bases between them. CDR3 length: 14 amino acids. Germline lookup yields CDR1 SQVTM and CDR2 ANQGSEA. The chain's CDR3 is CSVVQGRSGNTIYF. The CDR3 DNA reads as TGCAGCGTGGTGCAGGGGCGGTCTGGAAACACCATATATTTT.

The rearrangement joins TRBV5-4 to TRBJ1-4; 8 nucleotides line up with TRBD1. CDR3 length equals 16 residues. After removal of 5 bases from V and 0 bases from J, the junction contained 6 bases not matched to a gene. Looked up from germline, CDR1 is SGHNT and CDR2 is YYREEE (reference sequence). The CDR3: CASRRQGPPTNEKLFF. The CDR3 region has the DNA TGTGCCAGCAGAAGACAGGGGCCACCAACTAATGAAAAACTGTTTTTT. The full variable domain, its missing parts supplied by reference TRBV5-4 and TRBJ1-4, is ETGVTQSPTHLIKTRGQQVTLRCSSQSGHNTVSWYQQALGQGPQFIFQYYREEENGRGNFPPRFSGLQFPNYSSELNVNALELDDSALYLCASRRQGPPTNEKLFFGSGTQLSVL.

The gene calls are TRBV7-8 and TRBJ2-3; TRBD1 matches 8 bases. Germline trimming cut 2 bases from V and 2 bases from J; bases unmatched to any gene: 9. Germline CDR1 reads SGHVS; CDR2 reads FQNEAQ. The CDR3 loop spans 17 amino acids. CDR3 loop: CASSLISRTGNTDTQYF. The CDR3 bases are TGTGCCAGCAGCTTAATATCCCGGACAGGGAACACAGATACGCAGTATTTT.

The rearrangement joins TRBV2 to TRBJ2-2, with D perhaps TRBD1 (5 bases). Trimming pared 2 bases from V and 6 bases from J, leaving 16 bases between. The CDR3 has 16 residues. Per germline, CDR1 SNHLY and CDR2 FYNNEI. The CDR3 loop is CASSEQGTRNAGELFF. For the CDR3, the DNA is TGTGCCAGCAGTGAACAGGGTACAAGAAACGCCGGGGAGCTGTTTTTT.

This clone has a handful of counts. The rearrangement links TRBV25-1 to TRBJ1-2, with D maybe TRBD1 (5 bases). Germline assignment: CDR1 MGHDK and CDR2 SYGVNS. CDR3 length: 15 residues. V lost 3 bases and J lost 1, with 12 bases in between. The CDR3 coding sequence is TGTGCCAGCAGTGAGGGGGGGAGGAATAACTATGGCTACACCTTC. This gives the protein CASSEGGRNNYGYTF.

The rearrangement uses TRBV11-2 and TRBJ1-5; TRBD1 agrees at 8 bases. The trim removed 5 bases at V and 7 bases at J, leaving 10 bases unmatched. Germline V gene lookup returns CDR1 SGHAT and CDR2 FQNNGV. There are 15 residues in the CDR3. The CDR3 is CASSATRGRGQPQHF. CDR3 in DNA: TGTGCCAGCAGCGCGACCAGGGGGCGCGGACAGCCCCAGCATTTT.

The CDR3 loop is CASSGGRTNEKLFF. In nucleotides, the CDR3 is TGCGCCAGCAGCGGAGGCAGGACTAATGAAAAACTGTTTTTT. The chain joins TRBV5-1 to TRBJ1-4; D gene ambiguous. CDR1 is SGHRS, CDR2 YFSETQ, per germline. The V and J ends lost 4 bases and 2 bases respectively, with 9 bases between them. This CDR3 contains 14 residues.

The rearrangement links TRBV9 to TRBJ1-5; the D gene is possibly TRBD1 (5 bases). The CDR3 loop spans 17 amino acids. Germline lookup yields CDR1 SGDLS and CDR2 YYNGEE. Trimming removed 4 bases from V and 0 bases from J, with 17 bases in between. The CDR3 reads CASSPGAGIDSNQPQHF. In nucleotides, the CDR3 is TGTGCCAGCAGCCCCGGGGCGGGGATAGATAGCAATCAGCCCCAGCATTTT.

The V gene is TRBV5-4, the J gene TRBJ2-3; 8 bases fit TRBD2. CDR3 length: 17 residues. V shed 1 base, J shed 0 bases, and the junction held 7 bases outside the gene matches. From germline, CDR1 is SGHNT and CDR2 YYREEE (reference sequence). CDR3 loop: CASSLRVRLASTDTQYF. The CDR3 coding sequence is TGTGCCAGCAGCTTGAGGGTTAGACTAGCGAGCACAGATACGCAGTATTTT.

This clone was observed a few times. The genes are TRBV5-1 and TRBJ1-5; a weak D match, TRBD1 (5 bases). Germline values: CDR1 SGHRS, CDR2 YFSETQ. This CDR3 is built from 13 residues. The V end was cut by 2 bases, the J end by 5 bases, with 8 bases between. CDR3 DNA sequence: TGCGCCAGCAGCTTCGGGGGGGATCAGCCCCAGCATTTT. It is translated as CASSFGGDQPQHF.

This clone was seen only a few times. This sequence joins TRBV7-9 and TRBJ1-1; maybe TRBD1 (5 bases). Between the trimmed V and J ends, which lost 5 bases and 6 bases, there was a span of 10 bases. The CDR3 consists of 12 residues. Germline values: CDR1 SEHNR, CDR2 FQNEAQ (reference sequence). In DNA, the CDR3 is TGTGCCAGCAGCGCCCAGGGTTCTGAAGCTTTCTTT. It encodes CASSAQGSEAFF.